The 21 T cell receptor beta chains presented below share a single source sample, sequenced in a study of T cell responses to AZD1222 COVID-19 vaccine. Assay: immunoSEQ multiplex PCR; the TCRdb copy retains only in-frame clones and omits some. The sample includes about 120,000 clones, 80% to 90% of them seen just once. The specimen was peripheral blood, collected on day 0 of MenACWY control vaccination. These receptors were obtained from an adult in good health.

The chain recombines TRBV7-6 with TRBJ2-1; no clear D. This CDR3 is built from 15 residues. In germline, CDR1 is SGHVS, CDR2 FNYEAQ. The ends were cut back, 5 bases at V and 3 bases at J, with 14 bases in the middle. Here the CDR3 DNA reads TGTGCCAGCAGCCCGGGCCCAACAATCTACAATGAGCAGTTCTTC. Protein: CASSPGPTIYNEQFF.

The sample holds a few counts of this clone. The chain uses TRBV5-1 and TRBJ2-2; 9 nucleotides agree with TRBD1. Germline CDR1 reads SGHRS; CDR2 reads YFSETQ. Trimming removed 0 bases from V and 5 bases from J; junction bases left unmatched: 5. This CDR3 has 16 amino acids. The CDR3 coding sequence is TGCGCCAGCAGCTTGGCTACAGGGGGCAGAACCGGGGAGCTGTTTTTT. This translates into CASSLATGGRTGELFF.

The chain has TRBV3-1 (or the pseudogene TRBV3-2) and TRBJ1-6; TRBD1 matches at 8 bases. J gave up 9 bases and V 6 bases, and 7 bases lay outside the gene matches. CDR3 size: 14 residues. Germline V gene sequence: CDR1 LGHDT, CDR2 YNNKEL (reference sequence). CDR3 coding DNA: TGTGCCAGCAGTCGGACAGGGAGTGGTTCACCCCTCCACTTT. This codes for CASSRTGSGSPLHF.

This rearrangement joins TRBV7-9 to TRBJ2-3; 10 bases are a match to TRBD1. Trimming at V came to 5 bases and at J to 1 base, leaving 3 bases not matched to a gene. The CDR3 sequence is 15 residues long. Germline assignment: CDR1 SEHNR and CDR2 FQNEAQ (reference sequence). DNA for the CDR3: TGTGCCAGCAGCCCCGGGACAGGGGGCACAGATACGCAGTATTTT. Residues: CASSPGTGGTDTQYF.

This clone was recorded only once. The CDR3 here is CASRQGSTDTQYF. The CDR3 DNA reads as TGTGCCAGCAGACAGGGGAGCACAGATACGCAGTATTTT. The chain is built from TRBV7-3 and TRBJ2-3; 7 nucleotides match TRBD1. This CDR3 has 13 residues. V was pared by 6 bases and J by 0 bases, with 0 bases of the junction left unmatched. The germline V gene has CDR1 SGHTA and CDR2 FQGTGA.

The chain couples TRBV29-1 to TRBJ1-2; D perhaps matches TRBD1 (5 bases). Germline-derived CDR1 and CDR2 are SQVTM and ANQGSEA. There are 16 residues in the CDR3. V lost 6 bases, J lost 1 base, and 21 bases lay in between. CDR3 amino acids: CSVPGVTGDFNYGYTF. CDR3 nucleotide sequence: TGCAGCGTCCCCGGTGTCACAGGAGATTTTAACTATGGCTACACCTTC. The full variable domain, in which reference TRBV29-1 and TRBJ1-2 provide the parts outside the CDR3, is SAVISQKPSRDICQRGTSLTIQCQVDSQVTMMFWYRQQPGQSLTLIATANQGSEATYESGFVIDKFPISRPNLTFSTLTVSNMSPEDSSIYLCSVPGVTGDFNYGYTFGSGTRLTVV.

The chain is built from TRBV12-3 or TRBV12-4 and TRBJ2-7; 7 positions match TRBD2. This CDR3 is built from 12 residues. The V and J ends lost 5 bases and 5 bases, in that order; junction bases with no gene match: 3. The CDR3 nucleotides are TGTGCCAGCAGTCCCCGGGGGGACGAGCAGTACTTC. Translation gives CASSPRGDEQYF.

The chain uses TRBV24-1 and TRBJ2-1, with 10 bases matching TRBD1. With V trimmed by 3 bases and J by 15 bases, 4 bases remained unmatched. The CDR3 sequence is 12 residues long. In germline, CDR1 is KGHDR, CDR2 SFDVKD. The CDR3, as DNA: TGTGCCACCAGTGATCCTGGACAGGGGGTGTTCTTC. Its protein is CATSDPGQGVFF.

CDR3 residues: CASSVEGQGRYGYTF. The CDR3 bases are TGTGCCAGCAGCGTAGAGGGACAGGGTCGCTATGGCTACACCTTC. The rearrangement uses TRBV9 and TRBJ1-2; 9 nucleotides line up with TRBD1. V was clipped by 0 bases and J by 4 bases; unmatched bases: 4. CDR1 is SGDLS and CDR2 is YYNGEE in the germline V gene. There are 15 residues in the CDR3.

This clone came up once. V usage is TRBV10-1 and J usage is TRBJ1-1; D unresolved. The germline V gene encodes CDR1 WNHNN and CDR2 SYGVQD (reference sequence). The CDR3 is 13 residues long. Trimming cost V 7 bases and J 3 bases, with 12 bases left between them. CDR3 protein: CASIRPAHTEAFF. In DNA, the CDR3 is TGCGCCAGCATCCGACCGGCGCACACTGAAGCTTTCTTT.

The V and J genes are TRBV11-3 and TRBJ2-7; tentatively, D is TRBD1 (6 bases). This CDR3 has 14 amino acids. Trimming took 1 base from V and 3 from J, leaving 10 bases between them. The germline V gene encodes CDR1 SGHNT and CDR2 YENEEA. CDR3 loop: CASSLGGQNYEQYF. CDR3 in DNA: TGTGCCAGCAGCTTAGGAGGACAGAACTACGAGCAGTACTTC.

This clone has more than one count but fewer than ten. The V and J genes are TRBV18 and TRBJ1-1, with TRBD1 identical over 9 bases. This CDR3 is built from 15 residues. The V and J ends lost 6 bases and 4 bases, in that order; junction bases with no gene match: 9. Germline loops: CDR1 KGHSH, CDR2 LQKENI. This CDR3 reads CASSPPGQGTTEAFF. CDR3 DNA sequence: TGTGCCAGCTCGCCGCCGGGACAGGGCACCACTGAAGCTTTCTTT.

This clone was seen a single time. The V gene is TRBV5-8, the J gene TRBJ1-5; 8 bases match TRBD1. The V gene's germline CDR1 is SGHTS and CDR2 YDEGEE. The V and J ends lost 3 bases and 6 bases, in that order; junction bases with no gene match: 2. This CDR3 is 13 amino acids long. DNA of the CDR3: TGTGCCAGCAGCTCCGGACAGGGTCAGCCCCAGCATTTT. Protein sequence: CASSSGQGQPQHF.

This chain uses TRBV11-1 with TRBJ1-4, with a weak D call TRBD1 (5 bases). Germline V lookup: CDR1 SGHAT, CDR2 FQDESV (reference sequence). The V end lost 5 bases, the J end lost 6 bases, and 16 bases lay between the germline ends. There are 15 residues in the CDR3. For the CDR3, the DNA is TGTGCCAGCAGCCGAACGGGGGGGATGGATGAAAAACTGTTTTTT. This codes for CASSRTGGMDEKLFF.

The CDR3 DNA reads as TGTGCCAGCAGGCCGGTGCTTGACAGGGCCTACGAGCAGTACTTC. It translates to CASRPVLDRAYEQYF. The J gene is TRBJ2-7, the V gene TRBV27, with TRBD1 matching 7 bases. This CDR3 region has 15 residues. J lost 2 bases, V lost 6 bases, and 10 bases had no gene match. In germline, CDR1 is MNHEY, CDR2 SMNVEV (reference sequence).

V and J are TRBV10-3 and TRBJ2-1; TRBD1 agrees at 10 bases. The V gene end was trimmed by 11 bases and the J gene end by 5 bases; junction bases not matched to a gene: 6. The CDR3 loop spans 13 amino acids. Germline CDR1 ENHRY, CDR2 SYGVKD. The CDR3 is CALGTGEDNEQFF. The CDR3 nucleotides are TGTGCCCTCGGGACAGGGGAGGACAATGAGCAGTTCTTC.

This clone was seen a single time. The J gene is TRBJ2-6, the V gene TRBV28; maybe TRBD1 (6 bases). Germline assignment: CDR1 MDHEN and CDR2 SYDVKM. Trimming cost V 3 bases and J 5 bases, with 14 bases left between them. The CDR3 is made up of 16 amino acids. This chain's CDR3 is CASSFSGARRANVLTF. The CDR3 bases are TGTGCCAGCAGTTTCTCAGGGGCTAGGAGGGCCAACGTCCTGACTTTC.

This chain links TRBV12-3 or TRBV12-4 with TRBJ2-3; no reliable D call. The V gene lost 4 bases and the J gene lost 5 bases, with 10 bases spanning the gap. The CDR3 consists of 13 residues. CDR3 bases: TGTGCCAGCAGTTGGGCCCGCGGAGATACGCAGTATTTT. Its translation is CASSWARGDTQYF.

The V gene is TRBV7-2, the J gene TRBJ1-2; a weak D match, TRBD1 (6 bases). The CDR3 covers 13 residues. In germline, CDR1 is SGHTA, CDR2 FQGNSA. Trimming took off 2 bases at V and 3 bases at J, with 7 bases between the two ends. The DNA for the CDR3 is TGTGCCAGCAGCTTAAGGACAGACTATGGCTACACCTTC. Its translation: CASSLRTDYGYTF.

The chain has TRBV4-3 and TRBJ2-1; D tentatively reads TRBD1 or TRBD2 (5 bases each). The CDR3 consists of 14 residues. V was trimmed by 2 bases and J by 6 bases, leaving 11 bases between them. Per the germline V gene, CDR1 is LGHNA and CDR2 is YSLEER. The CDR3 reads CASSQIGTPNEQFF. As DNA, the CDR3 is TGCGCCAGCAGCCAAATCGGGACCCCCAATGAGCAGTTCTTC.

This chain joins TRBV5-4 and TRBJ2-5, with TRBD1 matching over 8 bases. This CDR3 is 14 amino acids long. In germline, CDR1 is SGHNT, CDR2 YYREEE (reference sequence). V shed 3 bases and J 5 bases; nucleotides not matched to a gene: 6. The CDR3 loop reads CASSSQGASETQYF. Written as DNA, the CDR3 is TGTGCCAGCAGCTCGCAGGGGGCGTCGGAGACCCAGTACTTC.